The entry below gives a single T cell receptor beta chain sequence along with its context. Here immunoSEQ multiplex PCR was the method, and the copy in TCRdb shows in-frame clones only, minus some. Of some 29,000 clones in the sample, 70% to 90% were seen once. This sample is drawn from a study of T cell changes during pregnancy in multiple sclerosis. CDR3 length: 13 residues. Trimming removed 5 bases from V and 0 bases from J; junction bases left unmatched: 0. The germline CDR1 and CDR2 sequences are LNHNV and YYDKDF (reference sequence). This sample comprised CD8+ T cells from peripheral blood mononuclear cells, obtained in the third trimester of pregnancy. The TCR comes from a female donor with multiple sclerosis, enrolled in a pregnancy study. The rearrangement links TRBV15 to TRBJ2-7; 8 nucleotides align to TRBD1. DNA for the CDR3: TGTGCCACCAGCGGACAGGGCTCCTACGAGCAGTACTTC. Protein: CATSGQGSYEQYF.